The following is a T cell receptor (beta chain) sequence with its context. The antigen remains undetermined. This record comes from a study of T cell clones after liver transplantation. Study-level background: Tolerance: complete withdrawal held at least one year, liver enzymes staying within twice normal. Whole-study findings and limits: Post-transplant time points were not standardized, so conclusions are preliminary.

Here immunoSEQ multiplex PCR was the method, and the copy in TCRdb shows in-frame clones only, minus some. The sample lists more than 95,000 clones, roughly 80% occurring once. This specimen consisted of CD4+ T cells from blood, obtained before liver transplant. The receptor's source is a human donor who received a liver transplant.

DNA of the CDR3: TGTGCCAGCAGTTACGGGAAACAGGGTTATGGAGAGACCCAGTACTTC. Translation: CASSYGKQGYGETQYF. The chain combines TRBV6-6 with TRBJ2-5; D possibly corresponds to TRBD1 (6 bases). From germline, CDR1 is MNHNY and CDR2 SVGAGI (reference sequence). V lost 2 bases to trimming and J lost 4 bases, with 17 bases between them. The CDR3 is 16 amino acids.